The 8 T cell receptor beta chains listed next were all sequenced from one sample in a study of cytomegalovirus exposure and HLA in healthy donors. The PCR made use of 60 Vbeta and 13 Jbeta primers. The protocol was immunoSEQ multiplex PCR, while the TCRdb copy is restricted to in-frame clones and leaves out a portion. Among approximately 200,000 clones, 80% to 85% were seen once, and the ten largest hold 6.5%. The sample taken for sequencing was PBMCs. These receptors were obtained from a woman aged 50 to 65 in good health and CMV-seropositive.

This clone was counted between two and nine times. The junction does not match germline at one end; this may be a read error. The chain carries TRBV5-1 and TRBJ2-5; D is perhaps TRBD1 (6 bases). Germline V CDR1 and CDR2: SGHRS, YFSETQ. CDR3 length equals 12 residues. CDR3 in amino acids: CASGQYRESQYF. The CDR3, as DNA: TGCGCCAGCGGCCAATACAGGGAGAGCCAGTACTTC.

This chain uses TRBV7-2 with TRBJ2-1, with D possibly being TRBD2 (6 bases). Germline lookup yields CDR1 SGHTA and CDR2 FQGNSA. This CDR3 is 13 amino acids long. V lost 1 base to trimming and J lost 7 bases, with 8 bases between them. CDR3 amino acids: CASSLDRGNEQFF. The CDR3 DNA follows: TGTGCCAGCAGCTTAGACCGGGGGAATGAGCAGTTCTTC.

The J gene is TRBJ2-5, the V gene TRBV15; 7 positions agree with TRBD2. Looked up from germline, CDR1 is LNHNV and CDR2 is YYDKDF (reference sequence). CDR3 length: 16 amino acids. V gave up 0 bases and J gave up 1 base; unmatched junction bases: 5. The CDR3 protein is CATSREKRGSQETQYF. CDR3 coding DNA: TGTGCCACCAGCAGAGAAAAGCGGGGTAGCCAAGAGACCCAGTACTTC.

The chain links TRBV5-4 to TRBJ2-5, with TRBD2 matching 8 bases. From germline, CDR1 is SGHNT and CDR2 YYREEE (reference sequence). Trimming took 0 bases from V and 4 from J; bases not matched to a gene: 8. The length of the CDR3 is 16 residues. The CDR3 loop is CASSLEGGGWRETQYF. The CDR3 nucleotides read TGTGCCAGCAGCTTGGAGGGCGGGGGGTGGCGAGAGACCCAGTACTTC.

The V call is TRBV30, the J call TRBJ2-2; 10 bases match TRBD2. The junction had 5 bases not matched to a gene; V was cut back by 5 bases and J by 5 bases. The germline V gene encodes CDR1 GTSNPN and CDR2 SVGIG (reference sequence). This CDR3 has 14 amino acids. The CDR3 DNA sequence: TGTGCCTGGGGCCTGGGACTAGCGACCGGGGAGCTGTTTTTT. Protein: CAWGLGLATGELFF.

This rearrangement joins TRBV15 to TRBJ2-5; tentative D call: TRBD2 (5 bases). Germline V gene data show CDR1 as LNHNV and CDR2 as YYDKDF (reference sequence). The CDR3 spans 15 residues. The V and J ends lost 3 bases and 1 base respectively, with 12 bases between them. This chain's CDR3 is CATSSSSRVQETQYF. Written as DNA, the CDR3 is TGTGCCACCAGCAGCTCCTCGAGGGTCCAAGAGACCCAGTACTTC.

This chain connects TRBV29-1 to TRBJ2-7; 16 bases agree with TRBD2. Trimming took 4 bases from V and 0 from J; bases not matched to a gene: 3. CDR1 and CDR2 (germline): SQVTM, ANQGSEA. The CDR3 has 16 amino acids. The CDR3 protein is CSVGGLAGGLSYEQYF. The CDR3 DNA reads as TGCAGCGTTGGGGGACTAGCGGGAGGGCTCTCCTACGAGCAGTACTTC.

In DNA, the CDR3 is TGTGCCAGTAGGGCCGGGACTAGCGGTTCCTACGAGCAGTACTTC. It translates to CASRAGTSGSYEQYF. This sequence joins TRBV19 and TRBJ2-7, with TRBD2 identical over 11 bases. With V trimmed by 6 bases and J by 1 base, 5 bases remained unmatched. This CDR3 spans 15 amino acids. Germline CDR1 reads LNHDA; CDR2 reads SQIVND (reference sequence).